This entry lists 32 T cell receptor beta chains sequenced from one sample in a study of naive and memory T cell subsets. An equimolar mix of two oligonucleotides served as the beta constant-region primer for TRBC1 and TRBC2. Ligated cDNA was amplified by four rounds of PCR with nested alpha and beta constant-region primers and SP2. TCRdb reanalysed the UMI-ligation and nested PCR reads using MiXCR and keeps one entry per CDR3 protein. The sample gives approximately 80,000 distinct CDR3 sequences, 9% of which show up once; 1.2% is in the top ten. The material sequenced was naive CD8+ T cells from blood. These receptor sequences come from a human donor in good health.

This clonotype appeared a few times. This chain links TRBV9 with TRBJ1-3, with TRBD1 matching 7 bases. V lost 4 bases and J lost 1; bases outside the gene matches: 5. Looked up from germline, CDR1 is SGDLS and CDR2 is YYNGEE. This CDR3 contains 15 residues. CDR3 sequence reads: CASSNDRDSGNTIYF. Here the CDR3 DNA reads TGTGCCAGCAGCAATGACAGGGATTCTGGAAACACCATATATTTT.

This clonotype was observed at least ten times. The chain is built from TRBV4-2 and TRBJ2-2; possibly TRBD2 for D (6 bases). Deletions cut 1 base from V and 6 bases from J, with 15 bases between. CDR1 is LGHNA, CDR2 YNFKEQ, per germline. The CDR3 contains 16 residues. Written as DNA, the CDR3 is TGTGCCAGCAGCCAAGGGCACGGGAGTCTCGCCGGGGAGCTGTTTTTT. Translation gives CASSQGHGSLAGELFF.

The V and J genes are TRBV10-3 and TRBJ2-5; no clear D. Trimming took off 2 bases at V and 1 base at J, with 5 bases between the two ends. CDR3 size: 13 residues. The V gene's germline CDR1 is ENHRY and CDR2 SYGVKD. The CDR3 loop is CAISEVPQETQYF. CDR3 nucleotide sequence: TGTGCCATCAGTGAGGTGCCCCAAGAGACCCAGTACTTC.

This clonotype was detected a few times. The rearrangement links TRBV29-1 to TRBJ2-5; possibly TRBD1 for D (6 bases). V was clipped by 6 bases and J by 14 bases, with 16 bases between them. Germline CDR1 SQVTM, CDR2 ANQGSEA. CDR3 length: 10 residues. Here the CDR3 reads CSVETGGTYF. Here the CDR3 DNA reads TGCAGCGTCGAGACAGGAGGAACATACTTC.

This clonotype has ten or more counts. V gene TRBV27 combines with J gene TRBJ2-2, with D tentatively TRBD2 (6 bases). Trimming removed 6 bases at V and 6 bases at J, with 14 bases between. The CDR3 spans 14 residues. CDR1 is MNHEY, CDR2 SMNVEV, per germline (reference sequence). CDR3 amino acids: CASRAPGAAGELFF. CDR3 coding DNA: TGTGCCAGCAGGGCTCCGGGAGCGGCCGGGGAGCTGTTTTTT.

Ten or more counts support this clonotype. The V gene is TRBV3-1, the J gene TRBJ1-1; no firm D call. Germline CDR1 and CDR2: LGHDT and YNNKEL (reference sequence). Trimming took off 4 bases at V and 4 bases at J, with 13 bases between the two ends. The length of the CDR3 is 14 residues. The CDR3, as DNA: TGTGCCAGCAGCCCCGGCCGGGTAATCACTGAAGCTTTCTTT. Protein product: CASSPGRVITEAFF.

The V call is TRBV28, the J call TRBJ2-7; D gene ambiguous. V was shortened by 3 bases and J by 6 bases, with 15 bases between the two germline ends. Germline loops: CDR1 MDHEN, CDR2 SYDVKM. The CDR3 sequence is 14 residues long. CDR3 loop: CASSLVRLVGEQYF. The CDR3 coding sequence is TGTGCCAGCAGTTTGGTACGGTTAGTGGGCGAGCAGTACTTC.

This clonotype was seen more than once but under ten times. V and J are TRBV12-3 or TRBV12-4 and TRBJ2-7, with 8 bases lining up with TRBD2. This CDR3 comprises 17 residues. J gave up 1 base and V 5 bases, and 13 bases lay outside the gene matches. The CDR3 spells CASSLGQLADLSYEQYF. CDR3 in DNA: TGTGCCAGCAGTCTCGGCCAACTAGCGGACCTTTCCTACGAGCAGTACTTC.

This clonotype was found many times. The V call is TRBV9, the J call TRBJ2-1; 9 positions match TRBD1. J was trimmed by 6 bases and V by 4 bases; bases with no gene match: 8. CDR3 length: 15 amino acids. Germline V CDR1 and CDR2: SGDLS, YYNGEE. The CDR3 here is CASSPWTGARNEQFF. In DNA form, the CDR3 reads TGTGCCAGCAGCCCATGGACAGGGGCACGCAATGAGCAGTTCTTC.

This clonotype occurred many times. As DNA, the CDR3 is TGTGCCAGCAGTGAGCTAGCGGGAGAGTACAATGAGCAGTTCTTC. As protein: CASSELAGEYNEQFF. The rearrangement uses TRBV2 and TRBJ2-1; 10 nucleotides align to TRBD2. CDR3 size: 15 residues. Germline V gene lookup returns CDR1 SNHLY and CDR2 FYNNEI. The J segment lost 4 bases and the V segment lost 3 bases, leaving 3 bases of the junction unmatched.

This clonotype came up a few times. V is TRBV7-8 and J is TRBJ2-7; D remains ambiguous. Trimming took off 8 bases at V and 2 bases at J, with 10 bases between the two ends. CDR1 SGHVS and CDR2 FQNEAQ come from the germline V gene. The CDR3 contains 12 residues. CDR3 loop: CASLGVAYEQYF. The DNA of the CDR3 is TGTGCCAGCCTTGGGGTAGCCTACGAGCAGTACTTC.

This clonotype appeared many times. V usage is TRBV12-3 or TRBV12-4 and J usage is TRBJ2-7; D perhaps matches TRBD2 (6 bases). The CDR3 has 16 residues. V shed 5 bases and J shed 2 bases, with 19 bases lying between them. The CDR3 DNA follows: TGTGCCAGCAGTCCCCCGGGCGGCGGGGTCCCCTACGAGCAGTACTTC. It yields the protein CASSPPGGGVPYEQYF.

A few counts support this clonotype. The chain carries TRBV4-3 and TRBJ2-5; D gene unclear. Germline V lookup: CDR1 LGHNA, CDR2 YSLEER. This CDR3 region has 15 residues. The V end lost 0 bases, the J end lost 5 bases, and 13 bases lay between the germline ends. In nucleotides, the CDR3 is TGCGCCAGCAGCCAAGATGGATCTGGAACGGAGACCCAGTACTTC. This encodes CASSQDGSGTETQYF.

To note about this clonotype: Since a much larger clone is just one base distant, this may be a read error. The V gene is TRBV29-1, the J gene TRBJ1-1; 10 nucleotides match TRBD1. CDR3 length: 14 residues. The germline CDR1 and CDR2 sequences are SQVTM and ANQGSEA. The CDR3 spells CSVERQGAGTETFF. CDR3 bases: TGCAGCGTTGAGAGACAGGGGGCCGGGACTGAAACTTTCTTT.

This clonotype was counted between two and nine times. V is TRBV20-1 and J is TRBJ1-2, with D hard to call. Germline V lookup: CDR1 DFQATT, CDR2 SNEGSKA (reference sequence). V was pared by 3 bases and J by 6 bases, with 17 bases between. The CDR3 is made up of 14 amino acids. CDR3 sequence: CSASRERVINGYTF. The CDR3 DNA follows: TGCAGTGCTAGTCGGGAGAGGGTCATCAATGGCTACACCTTC.

Written as DNA, the CDR3 is TGCAGCGTTCCGGGACACGTGAACACTGAAGCTTTCTTT. Translation gives CSVPGHVNTEAFF. The V call is TRBV29-1, the J call TRBJ1-1; D might be TRBD1 (6 bases). Looked up from germline, CDR1 is SQVTM and CDR2 is ANQGSEA. The V end was cut by 5 bases, the J end by 0 bases, with 10 bases between. This CDR3 contains 13 residues.

This chain joins TRBV7-9 and TRBJ2-1; D perhaps matches TRBD2 (7 bases). The CDR3 sequence is 16 residues long. Germline-derived CDR1 and CDR2 are SEHNR and FQNEAQ (reference sequence). Trimming shortened V by 3 bases and J by 5 bases, and 17 bases separated the two germline ends. CDR3 loop: CASSFLGGLENNEQFF. Here the CDR3 DNA reads TGTGCCAGCAGCTTTCTGGGGGGGCTAGAGAACAATGAGCAGTTCTTC.

This clonotype was counted many times. J is TRBJ2-7 and V is TRBV4-1, with D unclear. The germline V gene encodes CDR1 MGHRA and CDR2 YSYEKL. Trimming pared 2 bases from V and 1 base from J, leaving 12 bases between. The CDR3 contains 15 residues. The DNA of the CDR3 is TGCGCCAGCAGCCAACTCCGGCTGATGTCCTACGAGCAGTACTTC. Protein sequence: CASSQLRLMSYEQYF.

This clonotype turned up a few times. The V and J genes are TRBV4-3 and TRBJ2-3; D might be TRBD1 (5 bases). Germline V CDR1 and CDR2: LGHNA, YSLEER. V lost 0 bases to trimming and J lost 0 bases, with 7 bases between them. This CDR3 has 15 amino acids. CDR3 region: CASSQDRASTDTQYF. Here the CDR3 DNA reads TGCGCCAGCAGCCAAGACAGGGCTAGCACAGATACGCAGTATTTT.

This sequence joins TRBV9 and TRBJ2-4; 8 nucleotides align to TRBD2. This CDR3 has 14 residues. CDR1 and CDR2 from the germline V gene are SGDLS and YYNGEE. The V segment lost 4 bases and the J segment 8 bases; nucleotides outside the gene matches: 8. The DNA of the CDR3 is TGTGCCAGCAGCCCTACGGGAGGGTTGGACATTCAGTACTTC. Encoded protein: CASSPTGGLDIQYF.

This chain links TRBV20-1 with TRBJ1-3; D unclear. Trimming left V 6 bases short and J 1 base short, with 4 bases between. The germline gives CDR1 DFQATT, CDR2 SNEGSKA (reference sequence). This CDR3 is 11 amino acids long. DNA of the CDR3: TGCAGTGCGCTATCTGGAAACACCATATATTTT. It is translated as CSALSGNTIYF.

The rearrangement uses TRBV9 and TRBJ2-4; unclear D gene. Germline V gene lookup returns CDR1 SGDLS and CDR2 YYNGEE. V was shortened by 1 base and J by 0 bases, with 5 bases between the two germline ends. The CDR3 has 14 amino acids. This CDR3 is CASSVSEAKNIQYF. The CDR3 coding sequence is TGTGCCAGCAGCGTAAGCGAAGCCAAAAACATTCAGTACTTC.

This chain connects TRBV9 to TRBJ2-2; no firm D call. This CDR3 has 15 amino acids. Trimming removed 1 base at V and 1 base at J, with 8 bases between. Germline CDR1 SGDLS, CDR2 YYNGEE. CDR3 region: CASSVPGQNTGELFF. The CDR3 DNA is TGTGCCAGCAGCGTACCAGGCCAGAACACCGGGGAGCTGTTTTTT.

Ten or more counts support this clonotype. The V and J genes are TRBV5-6 and TRBJ2-1; 9 nucleotides align to TRBD2. The V gene's germline CDR1 is SGHDT and CDR2 YYEEEE. Trimming at V came to 0 bases and at J to 2 bases, leaving 9 bases not matched to a gene. This CDR3 is built from 18 residues. The CDR3 region has the DNA TGTGCCAGCAGCTTGGCTCGAGAGCTAGCGGGACCCTACAATGAGCAGTTCTTC. It is translated as CASSLARELAGPYNEQFF.

This clonotype was detected ten times or more. This CDR3 reads CASSLITGGQGENTDTQYF. In DNA form, the CDR3 reads TGTGCCAGCAGCCTCATCACTGGGGGACAGGGGGAGAACACAGATACGCAGTATTTT. This rearrangement joins TRBV5-6 to TRBJ2-3; TRBD1 matches at 11 bases. CDR3 length: 19 residues. J lost 2 bases, V lost 4 bases, and 15 bases had no gene match. Germline CDR1 reads SGHDT; CDR2 reads YYEEEE.

This clonotype has more than one count but fewer than ten. The chain is built from TRBV20-1 and TRBJ1-6; perhaps TRBD1 as D (5 bases). The CDR3 runs to 17 residues. CDR1 and CDR2 (germline): DFQATT, SNEGSKA (reference sequence). The V and J ends lost 4 bases and 0 bases respectively, with 16 bases between them. CDR3 loop: CSAKNRDWSSYNSPLHF. Here the CDR3 DNA reads TGCAGTGCTAAAAACCGGGACTGGAGCTCCTATAATTCACCCCTCCACTTT.

This clonotype was seen only a few times. V is TRBV4-1 and J is TRBJ1-5; D gene uncertain. In germline, CDR1 is MGHRA, CDR2 YSYEKL. The CDR3 totals 13 residues. Deletions cut 1 base from V and 7 bases from J, with 8 bases between. CDR3 nucleotides: TGCGCCAGCAGCCAAGCCGGAAGCCAGCCCCAGCATTTT. Encoded protein: CASSQAGSQPQHF.

This clonotype was seen only a few times. The chain uses TRBV13 and TRBJ2-7; 7 nucleotides line up with TRBD1. The V gene's germline CDR1 is PRHDT and CDR2 FYEKMQ (reference sequence). The junction had 11 bases not matched to a gene; V was cut back by 4 bases and J by 2 bases. This CDR3 has 16 amino acids. This CDR3 reads CASSSIPQGVPYEQYF. Written as DNA, the CDR3 is TGTGCCAGCAGCTCGATCCCTCAGGGGGTCCCCTACGAGCAGTACTTC.

This clonotype was seen ten or more times. The chain joins TRBV29-1 to TRBJ2-1; D might be TRBD1 (6 bases). Between the trimmed V and J ends, which lost 4 bases and 0 bases, there was a span of 7 bases. Germline-derived CDR1 and CDR2 are SQVTM and ANQGSEA. The CDR3 has 13 residues. The CDR3 reads CSVGQASYNEQFF. CDR3 nucleotides: TGCAGCGTTGGACAGGCCTCCTACAATGAGCAGTTCTTC.

The sample holds a few counts of this clonotype. V is TRBV29-1 and J is TRBJ2-7; D assignment may be TRBD1 or TRBD2 (5 bases each). The V gene lost 7 bases and the J gene lost 4 bases, with 17 bases spanning the gap. Germline lookup yields CDR1 SQVTM and CDR2 ANQGSEA. This CDR3 comprises 13 residues. The CDR3 nucleotides read TGCAGCGCTACTCTCCGGGGACCTTACGAGCAGTACTTC. This encodes CSATLRGPYEQYF.

This clonotype was counted at least ten times. The V and J genes are TRBV29-1 and TRBJ2-3; 7 bases are a match to TRBD2. Germline-derived CDR1 and CDR2 are SQVTM and ANQGSEA. The ends lost 0 bases at V and 4 bases at J; junction bases unmatched: 4. The CDR3 runs 14 residues. The CDR3 region is CSVEDGLDADTQYF. In DNA form, the CDR3 reads TGCAGCGTTGAAGACGGACTAGATGCAGATACGCAGTATTTT.

This clonotype was counted ten times or more. The chain is built from TRBV10-3 and TRBJ2-6; either TRBD1 or TRBD2 may fit D (6 bases each). Germline CDR1 and CDR2: ENHRY and SYGVKD. The CDR3 loop spans 17 amino acids. The V end was cut by 8 bases, the J end by 0 bases, with 17 bases between. The CDR3 is CAIGGYRDLSGANVLTF. Here the CDR3 DNA reads TGTGCCATCGGAGGGTACAGGGACCTCTCTGGGGCCAACGTCCTGACTTTC.